This TCR beta chain was profiled in a study of regulatory T cells in long-lasting Graves disease. The TCR beta library used iRepertoire HTBI primers with Arm-PCR amplification of CDR3. One entry per CDR3 protein, called by TCRdb with MiXCR from the multiplex PCR reads. The data show under 500,000 distinct CDR3 sequences, about a fifth seen once. Sample time point: persistent/refractory GD, antithyroid drugs over 5 years with positive TRAb. From RNA extracted from PBMCs, the TCR library was made. This sample comprised peripheral blood mononuclear cells (PBMCs), obtained when the disease was refractory, from a patient treated with antithyroid drugs. This TCR derives from a female donor with Graves disease.

CDR3 bases: TGTGCCAGCAGTTTATCTCCCCCCCTCCGCGAGCAGTACTTC. Its protein product is CASSLSPPLREQYF. The chain links TRBV28 to TRBJ2-7, with no clear D. Germline V gene sequence: CDR1 MDHEN, CDR2 SYDVKM. The length of the CDR3 is 14 residues. The V end lost 1 base, the J end lost 6 bases, and 13 bases lay between the germline ends.